This passage covers 29 T cell receptor beta chains from one sample sequenced in a study of shared clonotypes between healthy human individuals. Only in-frame clones appear in the TCRdb table, and some are missing; sequencing was by immunoSEQ multiplex PCR. The data contain roughly 490,000 clones, approximately 79% of them singletons. Sequencing used PBMCs. Receptor source: a middle-aged woman in good health. Some clones in this sample may be carry-over from other donors' samples.

This clone was detected ten times or more. The rearrangement uses TRBV4-2 and TRBJ2-5; TRBD2 aligns across 8 bases. CDR3 size: 16 residues. V lost 1 base and J lost 5; bases outside the gene matches: 9. Germline assignment: CDR1 LGHNA and CDR2 YNFKEQ. The CDR3 DNA is TGTGCCAGCAGCCAAGTGACCCGGGAGGGCCACGAGACCCAGTACTTC. Protein product: CASSQVTREGHETQYF.

V and J are TRBV28 and TRBJ1-5; D perhaps matches TRBD1 (6 bases). The V gene lost 5 bases and the J gene lost 1 base, with 12 bases spanning the gap. The germline V gene encodes CDR1 MDHEN and CDR2 SYDVKM. The CDR3 length is 15 residues. The CDR3 sequence: CASSGGHWSNQPQHF. The CDR3 nucleotides read TGTGCCAGCAGTGGGGGGCACTGGAGCAATCAGCCCCAGCATTTT.

The genes are TRBV19 and TRBJ2-7, with 8 positions matching TRBD1. V trimming: 3 bases; J trimming: 5 bases; junction bases outside the gene matches: 3. Germline V gives CDR1 LNHDA, CDR2 SQIVND (reference sequence). CDR3 size: 13 residues. The CDR3 loop reads CASSMDRVNEQYF. The CDR3 DNA reads TGTGCCAGTAGTATGGACAGGGTCAACGAGCAGTACTTC. Variable domain in full (rest from reference TRBV19 and TRBJ2-7): DGGITQSPKYLFRKEGQNVTLSCEQNLNHDAMYWYRQDPGQGLRLIYYSQIVNDFQKGDIAEGYSVSREKKESFPLTVTSAQKNPTAFYLCASSMDRVNEQYFGPGTRLTVT.

This CDR3 reads CASSPGTTRRAFF. The CDR3 DNA sequence: TGTGCCAGCAGCCCCGGGACGACAAGGAGGGCTTTCTTT. This rearrangement joins TRBV21-1 to TRBJ1-1. TRBV21-1 is recorded as a pseudogene. CDR3 length: 13 residues.

The chain recombines TRBV10-3 with TRBJ1-6; unclear D gene. The V gene's germline CDR1 is ENHRY and CDR2 SYGVKD. This CDR3 is built from 13 residues. V lost 10 bases and J 1 base, leaving 8 bases between the germline ends. CDR3 sequence: CATLSSYNSPLHF. DNA of the CDR3: TGTGCCACTCTCTCTTCCTATAATTCACCCCTCCACTTT.

The table lists this clone with a few counts. The V and J genes are TRBV6-1 and TRBJ2-4; no definite D call. The V end lost 6 bases, the J end lost 7 bases, and 13 bases lay between the germline ends. CDR1 and CDR2 from the germline V gene are MNHNS and SASEGT. The CDR3 totals 13 residues. CDR3 sequence: CASRRDNGNIQYF. The CDR3, as DNA: TGTGCCAGCAGGAGAGACAATGGTAACATTCAGTACTTC.

The V and J genes are TRBV2 and TRBJ2-1, with 14 bases fitting TRBD2. J lost 9 bases, V lost 5 bases, and 9 bases had no gene match. Looked up from germline, CDR1 is SNHLY and CDR2 is FYNNEI. This CDR3 is built from 16 residues. The CDR3 loop is CASSLGLAGALSEQFF. CDR3 nucleotides: TGTGCCAGCAGTCTGGGACTAGCGGGAGCCCTTTCTGAGCAGTTCTTC. Supplemented by reference TRBV2 and TRBJ2-1, the full variable domain reads EPEVTQTPSHQVTQMGQEVILRCVPISNHLYFYWYRQILGQKVEFLVSFYNNEISEKSEIFDDQFSVERPDGSNFTLKIRSTKLEDSAMYFCASSLGLAGALSEQFFGPGTRLTVL.

The chain joins TRBV28 to TRBJ2-1; 8 nucleotides match TRBD2. Germline V gene sequence: CDR1 MDHEN, CDR2 SYDVKM. Trimming removed 8 bases from V and 3 bases from J; junction bases left unmatched: 9. This CDR3 has 15 residues. The CDR3 DNA reads as TGTGCCAGCCTCTCGCGGGGGGTCCTCTACAATGAGCAGTTCTTC. This gives the protein CASLSRGVLYNEQFF.

The count of this clone is one. This CDR3 reads CASSEGATQYF. The CDR3 bases are TGCGCCAGCAGTGAAGGTGCTACGCAGTATTTT. This rearrangement joins TRBV10-2 to TRBJ2-3; no reliable D call. Germline V gene sequence: CDR1 WSHSY, CDR2 SAAADI. The CDR3 runs to 11 residues. The germline V and J ends were trimmed by 3 bases and 8 bases, with 6 bases remaining between them.

V and J are TRBV6-1 and TRBJ1-1; D is perhaps TRBD1 (6 bases). Germline V gene lookup returns CDR1 MNHNS and CDR2 SASEGT. Trimming took 6 bases from V and 4 from J, leaving 15 bases between them. This CDR3 is built from 14 residues. The CDR3 protein is CASSPRQDFTEAFF. CDR3 nucleotides: TGTGCCAGCAGCCCACGACAGGATTTCACTGAAGCTTTCTTT.

The sample holds many counts of this clone. The chain employs TRBV29-1 and TRBJ2-7; TRBD1 matches at 7 bases. Germline CDR1 and CDR2: SQVTM and ANQGSEA. With 5 bases clipped from V and 5 bases from J, the junction kept 9 bases outside the gene matches. This CDR3 region has 13 residues. The CDR3 sequence: CSVRGFTGDEQYF. The DNA for the CDR3 is TGCAGCGTTCGGGGATTTACAGGGGACGAGCAGTACTTC.

The chain recombines TRBV6-1 with TRBJ1-2, with TRBD1 matching over 10 bases. CDR1 MNHNS and CDR2 SASEGT come from the germline V gene. The CDR3 runs to 15 residues. Trimming took 5 bases from V and 4 from J; bases not matched to a gene: 7. In nucleotides, the CDR3 is TGTGCCAGCAGTCCCGGACAGGGGGGCGTCTATGGCTACACCTTC. Its translation is CASSPGQGGVYGYTF.

The chain combines TRBV4-2 with TRBJ2-1; 11 positions match TRBD2. Unmatched junction bases numbered 5, after V lost 4 bases and J lost 6 bases. The CDR3 length is 15 residues. Looked up from germline, CDR1 is LGHNA and CDR2 is YNFKEQ. CDR3 residues: CASSRGTSGPNEQFF. For the CDR3, the DNA is TGTGCCAGCAGCCGAGGGACTAGCGGACCCAATGAGCAGTTCTTC.

The genes are TRBV11-2 and TRBJ2-2; 14 nucleotides match TRBD2. CDR1 SGHAT and CDR2 FQNNGV come from the germline V gene. This CDR3 is 19 amino acids long. Trimming at V came to 5 bases and at J to 5 bases, leaving 13 bases not matched to a gene. The chain's CDR3 is CASSTWTSGRLAGTGELFF. The CDR3 coding sequence is TGTGCCAGCAGCACTTGGACTAGCGGGAGGCTCGCGGGAACCGGGGAGCTGTTTTTT.

The chain couples TRBV19 to TRBJ2-7, with 9 bases that match TRBD1. The CDR3 spans 13 residues. V dropped 7 bases and J dropped 7; count of bases not matched to a gene: 8. Germline assignment: CDR1 LNHDA and CDR2 SQIVND (reference sequence). The DNA of the CDR3 is TGTGCCAGTACTGGGACAGGGCCAGGGGAGCAGTACTTC. Protein sequence: CASTGTGPGEQYF.

The chain couples TRBV5-6 to TRBJ2-1; D ambiguous. CDR1 and CDR2 (germline): SGHDT, YYEEEE. There are 13 residues in the CDR3. Trimming stripped 4 bases from V and 7 bases from J, with 12 bases between. CDR3 protein: CASSKGIKNEQFF. The DNA of the CDR3 is TGTGCCAGCAGCAAAGGGATAAAAAATGAGCAGTTCTTC. The entire variable domain, with the rest obtained from reference TRBV5-6 and TRBJ2-1, is as follows: DAGVTQSPTHLIKTRGQQVTLRCSPKSGHDTVSWYQQALGQGPQFIFQYYEEEERQRGNFPDRFSGHQFPNYSSELNVNALLLGDSALYLCASSKGIKNEQFFGPGTRLTVL.

The chain combines TRBV10-3 with TRBJ2-7, with D hard to call. Between the trimmed V and J ends, which lost 10 bases and 0 bases, there was a span of 22 bases. Germline V lookup: CDR1 ENHRY, CDR2 SYGVKD. CDR3 size: 16 residues. In DNA, the CDR3 is TGTGCCACCCAACCCGTACATTCCGGCACCTCCTACGAGCAGTACTTC. Residues: CATQPVHSGTSYEQYF.

The V and J genes are TRBV2 and TRBJ2-1, with 8 positions matching TRBD1. J lost 9 bases, V lost 5 bases, and 9 bases had no gene match. The CDR3 has 14 residues. The germline CDR1 and CDR2 sequences are SNHLY and FYNNEI. The CDR3 sequence: CASSSGTGRFEQFF. Written as DNA, the CDR3 is TGTGCCAGCAGTTCCGGGACAGGCCGTTTTGAGCAGTTCTTC. Full variable domain (remainder filled in from reference TRBV2 and TRBJ2-1): EPEVTQTPSHQVTQMGQEVILRCVPISNHLYFYWYRQILGQKVEFLVSFYNNEISEKSEIFDDQFSVERPDGSNFTLKIRSTKLEDSAMYFCASSSGTGRFEQFFGPGTRLTVL.

This clone was seen a handful of times. This chain connects TRBV4-1 to TRBJ1-1; maybe TRBD1 (5 bases). CDR1 MGHRA and CDR2 YSYEKL come from the germline V gene. The CDR3 runs 13 residues. V lost 4 bases to trimming and J lost 1 base, with 7 bases between them. The CDR3 DNA is TGCGCCAGCAGCCTCGGGGGGAACACTGAAGCTTTCTTT. It is translated as CASSLGGNTEAFF.

This chain joins TRBV18 and TRBJ1-1; D may be TRBD1 (6 bases). The germline V gene has CDR1 KGHSH and CDR2 LQKENI. The V end was cut by 3 bases, the J end by 3 bases, with 11 bases between. This CDR3 region has 14 residues. The CDR3 loop is CASSPGGADTEAFF. The CDR3 DNA is TGTGCCAGCTCACCGGGGGGGGCAGACACTGAAGCTTTCTTT.

This chain uses TRBV30 with TRBJ1-3; weak D call: TRBD1 (5 bases). The V end was cut by 0 bases, the J end by 4 bases, with 10 bases between. There are 14 residues in the CDR3. The germline CDR1 and CDR2 sequences are GTSNPN and SVGIG (reference sequence). CDR3 nucleotides: TGTGCCTGGAGTGTACTGACAGAAGGAAACACCATATATTTT. Protein product: CAWSVLTEGNTIYF.

This chain connects TRBV7-9 to TRBJ2-1, with 7 nucleotides matching TRBD1. This CDR3 spans 15 amino acids. With V trimmed by 5 bases and J by 1 base, 5 bases remained unmatched. Germline CDR1 SEHNR, CDR2 FQNEAQ (reference sequence). The CDR3 nucleotides are TGTGCCAGCAGCCTATACAGGGGATCCTACAATGAGCAGTTCTTC. This translates into CASSLYRGSYNEQFF.

The rearrangement links TRBV10-1 to TRBJ2-1; D may be TRBD2 (6 bases). This CDR3 contains 14 residues. CDR1 and CDR2 (germline): WNHNN, SYGVQD (reference sequence). V was cut by 0 bases and J by 8 bases, with 11 bases left in between. Here the CDR3 reads CASSESWWGDEQFF. The CDR3 DNA follows: TGCGCCAGCAGTGAGTCTTGGTGGGGGGATGAGCAGTTCTTC.

The chain carries TRBV11-2 and TRBJ2-7; 9 positions match TRBD1. The CDR3 contains 16 residues. CDR1 and CDR2 (germline): SGHAT, FQNNGV. V shed 3 bases and J 2 bases; nucleotides not matched to a gene: 8. The CDR3 DNA reads as TGTGCCAGCAGCTTCCTCACCGGGACAGGGCCCTACGAGCAGTACTTC. Its translation is CASSFLTGTGPYEQYF.

The J gene is TRBJ1-4, the V gene TRBV29-1; TRBD1 matches 11 bases. Looked up from germline, CDR1 is SQVTM and CDR2 is ANQGSEA. With 5 bases clipped from V and 3 bases from J, the junction kept 5 bases outside the gene matches. The CDR3 extends over 15 amino acids. The CDR3 protein is CSVLGQGASNEKLFF. The CDR3 DNA sequence: TGCAGCGTTCTTGGACAGGGGGCGTCTAATGAAAAACTGTTTTTT. Combining the CDR3 with reference TRBV29-1 and TRBJ1-4 gives the whole variable domain SAVISQKPSRDICQRGTSLTIQCQVDSQVTMMFWYRQQPGQSLTLIATANQGSEATYESGFVIDKFPISRPNLTFSTLTVSNMSPEDSSIYLCSVLGQGASNEKLFFGSGTQLSVL.

As concerns this clone: The sample has other DNA sequences that encode this CDR3 too. The chain employs TRBV5-1 and TRBJ1-5; TRBD1 matches 8 bases. V dropped 0 bases and J dropped 7; count of bases not matched to a gene: 3. CDR3 length: 14 amino acids. Germline assignment: CDR1 SGHRS and CDR2 YFSETQ. CDR3 sequence: CASSLGSGGQPQHF. CDR3 DNA sequence: TGCGCCAGCAGCTTGGGCTCAGGGGGCCAGCCCCAGCATTTT.

On this clone itself: Other nucleotide sequences in the sample specify the same CDR3. The chain recombines TRBV7-9 with TRBJ2-1, with 10 bases identical to TRBD2. With V trimmed by 5 bases and J by 7 bases, 8 bases remained unmatched. The CDR3 is made up of 15 amino acids. Germline V gene lookup returns CDR1 SEHNR and CDR2 FQNEAQ (reference sequence). Here the CDR3 DNA reads TGTGCCAGCAGCCCAGGGCTAGCGGGAGAGAATGAGCAGTTCTTC. It specifies CASSPGLAGENEQFF.

V and J are TRBV7-3 and TRBJ2-5; 10 bases align to TRBD2. CDR3 size: 17 residues. V shed 6 bases, J shed 2 bases, and the junction held 12 bases outside the gene matches. CDR1 SGHTA and CDR2 FQGTGA come from the germline V gene. CDR3 protein: CASSFKAGGPGQETQYF. The CDR3 DNA sequence: TGTGCCAGCAGTTTTAAAGCGGGAGGGCCGGGGCAAGAGACCCAGTACTTC. Combining the CDR3 with reference TRBV7-3 and TRBJ2-5 gives the whole variable domain GAGVSQTPSNKVTEKGKYVELRCDPISGHTALYWYRQSLGQGPEFLIYFQGTGAADDSGLPNDRFFAVRPEGSVSTLKIQRTERGDSAVYLCASSFKAGGPGQETQYFGPGTRLLVL.

This clone was found a few times. The V gene is TRBV2, the J gene TRBJ1-2; 7 nucleotides line up with TRBD1. Germline lookup yields CDR1 SNHLY and CDR2 FYNNEI. The CDR3 totals 13 residues. V lost 5 bases to trimming and J lost 7 bases; unmatched junction nucleotides: 7. The CDR3 protein is CASSNRGRGGYTF. The CDR3 DNA is TGTGCCAGCAGTAACAGGGGACGGGGTGGCTACACCTTC.